The subject of this entry is one T cell receptor beta chain. There is no known antigen for this receptor. One base away there is no much larger clone; base qualities are not given. This entry belongs to a study of beta chain features in type 1 diabetes (dated by TCRdb to the late 2010s). At the level of the whole study: Patients and healthy donors did not differ in mean age, gender distribution, total cell number or subset yield. The study compared the TCRB repertoires of sorted circulating CD4+ T cell subsets in recently diagnosed type 1 diabetes patients with those in matched healthy donors. Across all samples, around 99 million sorted cells were examined, and cell number per subset correlated strongly with RNA yield. Regulatory and stem cell-like memory subsets were obtained from only 8 patients and about 8 healthy donors, while naive and central memory subsets were obtained from all 30 or so donors. Overall study outcomes, separate from this receptor: Because cDNA was sequenced instead of genomic DNA, activated cells with high expression could be over-represented, although the groups did not differ in activation or CD3 levels. At VDJ recombination sites, patients with type 1 diabetes made fewer insertions and deleted more nucleotides, a pattern implying thymic rearrangement abnormalities. Because small numbers of individuals were included in the HLA sub-analyses, any influence of HLA type on TCRB rearrangement was left unresolved. Naive, central memory and regulatory TCRB repertoires appeared to be more alike among patients than among healthy donors. Type 1 diabetes patients showed a moderate but significant shortening of TCRB CDR3 length in all four CD4+ subsets. Shorter templates might have been favored by PCR, but patient and control samples were amplified and corrected together, so both groups would have been affected equally by any skew.

From each donor, a single peripheral blood sample of 100 to 150 mL on average was drawn into heparinised tubes. Using a panel that included CD45RO, CCR7, CD25, CD127, CD95 and CD27, naive, central memory, regulatory and stem cell-like memory CD4+ T cells were sorted on a BD FACSAria II. All sorted populations exceeded 95% purity. PBMCs were separated immediately by Lymphoprep density gradient centrifugation and were stained directly, without being cultured. So that batch effects would be minimized, each experiment stained and sorted samples in pairs, pairing one healthy donor with one patient. The High Capacity cDNA Reverse Transcription Kit was used to reverse transcribe all of the isolated RNA, meaning that expressed TCRB transcripts were what got sequenced. Deep immunoSEQ sequencing was performed on naive, central memory and regulatory T cell samples, with an average of about 3.6 million total reads per sample. Sorted cells were lysed in RLT buffer and RNA was extracted with DNase-treated RNeasy Micro or Mini kits, depending on cell number. To prevent cross-contamination, every cell subset was processed on its own, while patient and healthy donor samples were processed together. TCRB sequences were amplified from cDNA with the immunoSEQ multiplex PCR, producing 87-bp fragments spanning the CDR3 region. Sequencing of the amplicons was done on the Illumina HiSeq platform. In the source study's methods: PCR bias was corrected computationally using synthetic template baselines, and reads within Hamming distance 2 were collapsed, with unmergeable singletons discarded. Reads were aligned to IMGT to assign V, D and J genes, CDR3 length, and insertions or deletions at six rearrangement sites. Within each subset, clonotype counts were normalized to sorted cell number, and only after that were true diversity and Gini coefficients computed with the tcR R package. The overlap coefficient, calculated on TCRB nucleotide sequences, was used to measure repertoire sharing. Out-of-frame TCRB sequences from naive cells were analyzed as a proxy for the pre-selection repertoire. Sourced from immuneACCESS, this table was stored by TCRdb with only in-frame sequences that have V and J called. A share of the clones is absent; for the studies checked, an unresolved V gene accounts for under half, and the remainder has no known explanation. Clone size and V and J calls were adopted from that table, with D and trimming inferred from the DNA. Recorded for this sample are 300,000 to 450,000 clones; roughly 12% of them occurred a single time. Of the sample, roughly 0.0097% falls within the top ten clones.

The TCR was taken from a woman aged 18-29 years with type 1 diabetes. Sequenced sample: naive CD4+ T cells from blood. The cell subset or site tag for this specimen amounts to: true naive CD4+ T cells.

The sequenced DNA: TGTGCCAGCAGAGCCGGACTTTTCACCGGGGAGCTGTTTTTT. Protein translation: CASRAGLFTGELFF. The V and J segments used are TRBV2 and TRBJ2-2, with TRBD2 tentatively as D gene (5 bases match). The germline V gene supplies CDR1 SNHLY and CDR2 FYNNEI. The CDR3 holds 14 amino acids from the cysteine to the phenylalanine. This entry keeps only the CDR3 DNA: 42 bases, framed from base 1. The junction carries 12 bases between V and J, which are trimmed by 6 bases and 4 bases respectively.